Listed here is a single T cell receptor (beta chain). The antigen remains unidentified. This sample was taken from a study of T cell responses to AZD1222 COVID-19 vaccine. The V gene end was trimmed by 2 bases and the J gene end by 7 bases; junction bases not matched to a gene: 14. The CDR3 sequence is 16 residues long. Looked up from germline, CDR1 is LNHNV and CDR2 is YYDKDF (reference sequence). Study-level findings and limits: Just a handful of people given AZD1222 tested seropositive at baseline. Two doses of AZD1222 preceded a rise in Spike-specific TCR breadth and depth. Among the donors, most were white British and more were female, and clonal diversity was possibly underestimated.

TCRdb's copy holds only in-frame clones and misses some; the assay was immunoSEQ multiplex PCR. The table lists about 160,000 clones, 92% of them singletons. This specimen was peripheral blood, taken on day 0 of MenACWY control vaccination. The TCR comes from an adult in good health. The J gene is TRBJ2-7, the V gene TRBV15, with 7 bases that match TRBD2. The CDR3 is CATSRPPLGEGREQYF. Written as DNA, the CDR3 is TGTGCCACCAGCAGACCTCCCCTTGGGGAGGGCCGGGAGCAGTACTTC.